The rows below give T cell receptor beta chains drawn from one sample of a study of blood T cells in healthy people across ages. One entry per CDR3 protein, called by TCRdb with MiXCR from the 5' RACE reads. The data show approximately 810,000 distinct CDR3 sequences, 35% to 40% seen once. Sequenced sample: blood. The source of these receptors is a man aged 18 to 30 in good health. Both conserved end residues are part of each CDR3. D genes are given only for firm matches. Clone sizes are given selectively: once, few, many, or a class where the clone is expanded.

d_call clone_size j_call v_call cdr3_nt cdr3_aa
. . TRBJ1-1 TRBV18 TGTGCCAGCTCCCAAGGGACACGTGAAGCTTTCTTT CASSQGTREAFF
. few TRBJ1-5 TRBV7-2 TGTGCCAGCAGCCTAGGAGGGGGGCACAGTCAGCCCCAGCATTTT CASSLGGGHSQPQHF
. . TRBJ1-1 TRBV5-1 TGCGCCAGCAGCCCATTACAGGACGCTGAAGCTTTCTTT CASSPLQDAEAFF
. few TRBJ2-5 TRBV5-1 TGCGCCAGCAGCTTGGGGCCCAGCGATGGGGAGACCCAGTACTTC CASSLGPSDGETQYF
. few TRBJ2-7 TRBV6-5 TGTGCCAGCAGTTACCTCCTGGGTCAGGGTGATTACGAGCAGTACTTC CASSYLLGQGDYEQYF
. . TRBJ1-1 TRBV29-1 TGCAGCGACGGACAGACTAACACTGAAGCTTTCTTT CSDGQTNTEAFF
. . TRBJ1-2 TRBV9 TGTGCCAGCCTTCGGGTCCCCTATGGCTACACCTTC CASLRVPYGYTF
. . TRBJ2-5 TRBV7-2 TGTGCCAGCAGCCCAAGTTCCCGGGCAGAGACCCAGTACTTC CASSPSSRAETQYF
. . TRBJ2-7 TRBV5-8 TGTGCCAGCAGCTTGGCCGGTGTCGGGCAGTACTTC CASSLAGVGQYF
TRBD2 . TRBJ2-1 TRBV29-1 TGCAGCGTTGTGGCTAGCGGGGGGGCTTACTACAATGAGCAGTTCTTC CSVVASGGAYYNEQFF
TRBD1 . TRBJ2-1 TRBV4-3 TGCGCCAGCAGCCAAGCCGGACAGGGGGACAATGAGCAGTTCTTC CASSQAGQGDNEQFF
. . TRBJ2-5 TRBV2 TGTGCCAGCACAGGGGTAGCGAGGAATGAGCAGTACTTC CASTGVARNEQYF
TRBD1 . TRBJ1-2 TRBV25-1 TGTGCCAGCAGTGAAGGGGGGACAGGGGGCTCCCTCTATGGCTACACCTTC CASSEGGTGGSLYGYTF
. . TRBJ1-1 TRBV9 TGTGCCAGCAGCGGGGAGAACTGGAACACTGAAGCTTTCTTT CASSGENWNTEAFF
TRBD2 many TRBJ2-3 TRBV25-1 TGTGCCAGCAGTGGCCTCCGCGGGACTAGCGCCACAGATACGCAGTATTTT CASSGLRGTSATDTQYF
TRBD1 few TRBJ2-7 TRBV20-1 TGCAGTGCTAGAGGATCGACAGGGGGCAAATCCTACGAGCAGTACTTC CSARGSTGGKSYEQYF
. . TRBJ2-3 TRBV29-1 TGCAGCGTTGTTATGGGGGGAGATACGCAGTATTTT CSVVMGGDTQYF
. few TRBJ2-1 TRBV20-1 TGCAGTGCTAGTGCGGGGACGAGGGGTGAGCAGTTCTTC CSASAGTRGEQFF
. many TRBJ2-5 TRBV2 TGTGCCAGCAGCGAGGCAAAAGAGACCCAGTACTTC CASSEAKETQYF
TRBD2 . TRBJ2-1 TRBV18 TGTGCCAGCTCCTCCCGTGTTCAGGACACGCTAGCGGAGGAGCAGTTCTTC CASSSRVQDTLAEEQFF
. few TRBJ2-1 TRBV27 TGTGCCAGCAGTTCATCCGGGACATTTTACAATGAGCAGTTCTTC CASSSSGTFYNEQFF
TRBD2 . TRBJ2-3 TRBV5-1 TGCGCCAGCAGCTTGGGACTAGCGGAAACCACAGATACGCAGTATTTT CASSLGLAETTDTQYF
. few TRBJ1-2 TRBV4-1 TGCGCCAGCACAGATTACTATGGCTACACCTTC CASTDYYGYTF
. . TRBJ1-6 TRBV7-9 TGTGCCAGCACCATGGGGCGGTATAATTCACCCCTCCACTTT CASTMGRYNSPLHF
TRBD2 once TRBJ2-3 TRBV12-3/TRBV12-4 TGTGCCAGCAGAACGGGAGGTACTTTCACAGATACGCAGTATTTT CASRTGGTFTDTQYF
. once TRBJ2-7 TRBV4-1 TGCGCCAGCAGCCGTGGGGACACCTACGAGCAGTACTTC CASSRGDTYEQYF
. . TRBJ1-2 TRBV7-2 TGTGCCAGCAGTGCCAGGGCAGCGGTCTATGGCTACACCTTC CASSARAAVYGYTF
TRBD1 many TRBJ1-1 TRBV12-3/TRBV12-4 TGTGCCAGCAGCCTGGGACAGAGGAACACTGAAGCTTTCTTT CASSLGQRNTEAFF
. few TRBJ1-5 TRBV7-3 TGTGCCAGCAGCTCCTCGATATGCCCCCAGCATTTT CASSSSICPQHF
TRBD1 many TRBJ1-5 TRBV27 TGTGCCAGCAGCCAAGACAGGGTTGGTCAGCCCCAGCATTTT CASSQDRVGQPQHF
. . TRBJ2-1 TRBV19 TGTGCCAGTAGTATCGGAGGGGGGCTCAACTCCTACAATGAGCAGTTCTTC CASSIGGGLNSYNEQFF
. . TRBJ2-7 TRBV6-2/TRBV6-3 TGTGCCAGCAGTTACACTCTAGTAACAGACGAGCAGTACTTC CASSYTLVTDEQYF
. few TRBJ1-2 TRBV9 TGTGCCAGCAGATCCGGGCAGCCTAACTATGGCTACACCTTC CASRSGQPNYGYTF
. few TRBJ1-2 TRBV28 TGTGCCAGCAGTTTTACCGGGACCGAGAGAGAGGGCTACACCTTC CASSFTGTEREGYTF
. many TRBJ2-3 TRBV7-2 TGTGCCAGCAGCTTAGCTAGCGGACGCACAGATACGCAGTATTTT CASSLASGRTDTQYF